Shown below are 27 T cell receptor beta chains from a single sample sequenced in a study of regulatory T cells in long-lasting Graves disease. As for time point: persistent/refractory GD, antithyroid drugs over 5 years with positive TRAb. There was RNA extracted from PBMCs, and the TCR library was made from it. iRepertoire HTBI primers and Arm-PCR of CDR3 regions built TCR beta libraries. One entry per CDR3 protein, called by TCRdb with MiXCR from the multiplex PCR reads. The sample has a few hundred thousand distinct CDR3 sequences, roughly 23% seen once. The sequencing here drew on peripheral blood mononuclear cells (PBMCs), taken when the disease was refractory, from a patient treated with antithyroid drugs. These receptors all come from a woman between 40 and 55 years old with Graves disease.

The chain recombines TRBV13 with TRBJ1-1, with D tentatively TRBD1 (6 bases). Deletions cut 5 bases from V and 4 bases from J, with 17 bases between. Germline loops: CDR1 PRHDT, CDR2 FYEKMQ (reference sequence). The CDR3 totals 15 residues. The CDR3 here is CASSAQSTGTTEAFF. Written as DNA, the CDR3 is TGTGCCAGCAGCGCTCAATCTACAGGGACCACTGAAGCTTTCTTT. Using reference TRBV13 and TRBJ1-1 for the parts outside the CDR3, the full variable domain is AAGVIQSPRHLIKEKRETATLKCYPIPRHDTVYWYQQGPGQDPQFLISFYEKMQSDKGSIPDRFSAQQFSDYHSELNMSSLELGDSALYFCASSAQSTGTTEAFFGQGTRLTVV.

The chain uses TRBV15 and TRBJ1-3; 7 bases agree with TRBD1. CDR3 length: 17 amino acids. CDR1 is LNHNV and CDR2 is YYDKDF in the germline V gene (reference sequence). Unmatched junction bases numbered 12, after V lost 2 bases and J lost 5 bases. CDR3 sequence reads: CATSRLEEGAQRNTIYF. The CDR3 DNA reads as TGTGCCACCAGCAGACTCGAGGAGGGGGCCCAGCGAAACACCATATATTTT.

As to this clonotype: Just one base apart from a much larger clone, this may be a read error. CDR3 sequence: CASSSSNCEQYF. The CDR3, as DNA: TGTGCCAGCAGCTCTTCCAACTGCGAGCAGTACTTC. This chain joins TRBV13 and TRBJ2-7; D not certain. This CDR3 has 12 residues. Trimming removed 4 bases at V and 6 bases at J, with 10 bases between. Germline loops: CDR1 PRHDT, CDR2 FYEKMQ (reference sequence).

This sequence joins TRBV12-3 or TRBV12-4 and TRBJ1-1; D possibly corresponds to TRBD1 (5 bases). The CDR3 consists of 13 residues. Trimming shortened V by 5 bases and J by 6 bases, and 13 bases separated the two germline ends. The CDR3 nucleotides are TGTGCCAGCAGTGCCGGGGGGGATGCTGAAGCTTTCTTT. Its protein is CASSAGGDAEAFF.

This clonotype was detected many times. The V gene is TRBV28, the J gene TRBJ2-2; 15 bases match TRBD2. The ends lost 6 bases at V and 0 bases at J; junction bases unmatched: 8. Germline V gives CDR1 MDHEN, CDR2 SYDVKM. CDR3 length: 19 amino acids. CDR3 loop: CASSPGLAGGFANTGELFF. The CDR3 DNA is TGTGCCAGCAGCCCAGGACTAGCGGGAGGGTTCGCGAACACCGGGGAGCTGTTTTTT.

The rearrangement joins TRBV7-9 to TRBJ2-2; 7 bases fit TRBD1. The CDR3 contains 15 residues. The germline V gene encodes CDR1 SEHNR and CDR2 FQNEAQ (reference sequence). Trimming cost V 5 bases and J 4 bases; bases outside gene matches: 7. In nucleotides, the CDR3 is TGTGCCAGCAGCCGCGACAGGGTTGGCACCGGGGAGCTGTTTTTT. Protein product: CASSRDRVGTGELFF.

This chain connects TRBV19 to TRBJ2-2, with D perhaps matching TRBD2 (5 bases). V was trimmed by 5 bases and J by 0 bases, leaving 19 bases between them. This CDR3 spans 18 amino acids. The germline gives CDR1 LNHDA, CDR2 SQIVND (reference sequence). CDR3 nucleotides: TGTGCCAGTAGTCCTGTCCTCCGGGGTTTTTCGAACACCGGGGAGCTGTTTTTT. Amino acid sequence: CASSPVLRGFSNTGELFF.

This clonotype came up many times. The chain has TRBV7-2 and TRBJ1-2; D gene unclear. Germline assignment: CDR1 SGHTA and CDR2 FQGNSA. CDR3 size: 14 residues. V lost 9 bases to trimming and J lost 0 bases, with 14 bases between them. CDR3 protein: CASVRSGANYGYTF. Here the CDR3 DNA reads TGTGCCAGTGTCAGGTCTGGAGCTAACTATGGCTACACCTTC.

For this clonotype: A far larger clone is a single base away, which makes a read error likely. The rearrangement links TRBV2 to TRBJ1-6; unclear D gene. This CDR3 spans 11 amino acids. Germline assignment: CDR1 SNHLY and CDR2 FYNNEI. The CDR3 reads CASKETSEASF. CDR3 DNA: TGTGCCAGCAAGGAGACATCAGAAGCTTCCTTT. The entire variable domain, with the rest obtained from reference TRBV2 and TRBJ1-6, is as follows: EPEVTQTPSHQVTQMGQEVILRCVPISNHLYFYWYRQILGQKVEFLVSFYNNEISEKSEIFDDQFSVERPDGSNFTLKIRSTKLEDSAMYFCASKETSEASFGNGTRLTVT.

This chain uses TRBV6-1 with TRBJ2-2; D is ambiguous. CDR1 MNHNS and CDR2 SASEGT come from the germline V gene. This CDR3 is 13 amino acids long. Between the trimmed V and J ends, which lost 7 bases and 2 bases, there was a span of 8 bases. The DNA for the CDR3 is TGTGCCAGCATGGGCGCCAACACCGGGGAGCTGTTTTTT. Protein product: CASMGANTGELFF.

The V gene is TRBV28, the J gene TRBJ1-2; 9 bases line up with TRBD1. The CDR3 covers 14 residues. Germline CDR1 reads MDHEN; CDR2 reads SYDVKM. V was pared by 5 bases and J by 8 bases, with 9 bases of the junction left unmatched. The CDR3 nucleotides are TGTGCCAGCAGTGCACCGGGACAGGGAGGAGGCTACACCTTC. Translating it yields CASSAPGQGGGYTF.

This clonotype came up many times. This CDR3 reads CASSYSGQGQGNTEAFF. As DNA, the CDR3 is TGTGCCAGCAGTTACTCCGGACAGGGGCAGGGGAACACTGAAGCTTTCTTT. The chain combines TRBV6-5 with TRBJ1-1; 9 positions agree with TRBD1. V lost 0 bases to trimming and J lost 1 base; unmatched junction nucleotides: 6. Germline lookup yields CDR1 MNHEY and CDR2 SVGAGI. The CDR3 is 17 amino acids.

This clonotype has a count of ten or more. V is TRBV5-6 and J is TRBJ1-4, with D maybe TRBD1 (5 bases). This CDR3 region has 16 residues. Per the germline V gene, CDR1 is SGHDT and CDR2 is YYEEEE. Trimming shortened V by 1 base and J by 7 bases, and 17 bases separated the two germline ends. CDR3 region: CASSLWRGLGGEKLFF. For the CDR3, the DNA is TGTGCCAGCAGCTTGTGGAGGGGTCTGGGAGGTGAAAAACTGTTTTTT.

The gene calls are TRBV28 and TRBJ2-3; TRBD2 is a possible D gene (5 bases). Trimming removed 7 bases at V and 1 base at J, with 15 bases between. Germline V CDR1 and CDR2: MDHEN, SYDVKM. The CDR3 contains 15 residues. The CDR3 sequence: CASKTEGLGTDTQYF. The CDR3 nucleotides are TGTGCCAGCAAGACCGAGGGTTTGGGCACAGATACGCAGTATTTT.

The CDR3 nucleotides are TGTGCCAGCTCACCAGCAGGGGAGAGAAGTTCACCCCTCCACTTT. Translation gives CASSPAGERSSPLHF. The chain uses TRBV18 and TRBJ1-6, with D possibly matching TRBD1 (6 bases). The V gene's germline CDR1 is KGHSH and CDR2 LQKENI. The length of the CDR3 is 15 residues. V gave up 2 bases and J gave up 9 bases, with 14 bases separating them. Full variable domain (remainder filled in from reference TRBV18 and TRBJ1-6): NAGVMQNPRHLVRRRGQEARLRCSPMKGHSHVYWYRQLPEEGLKFMVYLQKENIIDESGMPKERFSAEFPKEGPSILRIQQVVRGDSAAYFCASSPAGERSSPLHFGNGTRLTVT.

This clonotype was counted between two and nine times. The rearrangement links TRBV7-9 to TRBJ1-1, with D unresolved. CDR3 length: 13 residues. Germline-derived CDR1 and CDR2 are SEHNR and FQNEAQ (reference sequence). V lost 1 base and J lost 10, with 13 bases in between. CDR3 region: CASSLGQAALAFF. The DNA for the CDR3 is TGTGCCAGCAGCTTAGGGCAGGCAGCCTTAGCTTTCTTT.

This clonotype was observed at least ten times. The chain recombines TRBV28 with TRBJ2-5; D uncertain. V gave up 5 bases and J gave up 7 bases, with 14 bases separating them. This CDR3 comprises 13 residues. Looked up from germline, CDR1 is MDHEN and CDR2 is SYDVKM. In nucleotides, the CDR3 is TGTGCCAGCAGTCCCGAACCCGCCTTGACCCAGTACTTC. Its translation is CASSPEPALTQYF.

The chain recombines TRBV7-9 with TRBJ1-3; D remains ambiguous. The germline CDR1 and CDR2 sequences are SEHNR and FQNEAQ (reference sequence). V lost 1 base and J 0 bases, leaving 13 bases between the germline ends. The CDR3 contains 17 residues. In DNA, the CDR3 is TGTGCCAGCAGCTTAGTGTCCCTTAGCCTCTCTGGAAACACCATATATTTT. It codes for CASSLVSLSLSGNTIYF.

CDR3 region: CASGSLAGTYNEQFF. For the CDR3, the DNA is TGTGCCAGCGGTTCACTAGCGGGAACCTACAATGAGCAGTTCTTC. The genes are TRBV11-2 and TRBJ2-1; 10 bases agree with TRBD2. V lost 8 bases, J lost 2 bases, and 6 bases stayed unmatched. The length of the CDR3 is 15 residues. Germline CDR1 reads SGHAT; CDR2 reads FQNNGV.

This clonotype showed up many times. V is TRBV28 and J is TRBJ2-2, with a tentative D call TRBD2 (5 bases). CDR3 length equals 15 residues. Trimming pared 2 bases from V and 4 bases from J, leaving 11 bases between. Germline V gene sequence: CDR1 MDHEN, CDR2 SYDVKM. The DNA of the CDR3 is TGTGCCAGCAGTTTAGGGGAGAGAGGCACCGGGGAGCTGTTTTTT. Residues: CASSLGERGTGELFF. The complete variable domain, with remaining parts taken from reference TRBV28 and TRBJ2-2, reads DVKVTQSSRYLVKRTGEKVFLECVQDMDHENMFWYRQDPGLGLRLIYFSYDVKMKEKGDIPEGYSVSREKKERFSLILESASTNQTSMYLCASSLGERGTGELFFGEGSRLTVL.

The chain carries TRBV11-2 and TRBJ2-7; possibly TRBD1 or TRBD2 for D (7 bases each). The V end lost 5 bases, the J end lost 3 bases, and 26 bases lay between the germline ends. CDR3 size: 18 residues. Germline CDR1 is SGHAT and CDR2 is FQNNGV. As DNA, the CDR3 is TGTGCCAGCAGCGTAAAACAGGGGAGGGACGTGTTCATCTACGAGCAGTACTTC. Protein product: CASSVKQGRDVFIYEQYF. Based on the CDR3 plus reference TRBV11-2 and TRBJ2-7, the full variable domain is EAGVAQSPRYKIIEKRQSVAFWCNPISGHATLYWYQQILGQGPKLLIQFQNNGVVDDSQLPKDRFSAERLKGVDSTLKIQPAKLEDSAVYLCASSVKQGRDVFIYEQYFGPGTRLTVT.

This clonotype was counted a few times. This chain connects TRBV7-9 to TRBJ2-5, with D perhaps matching TRBD2 (6 bases). Trimming pared 5 bases from V and 4 bases from J, leaving 20 bases between. CDR3 length: 16 residues. CDR1 and CDR2 from the germline V gene are SEHNR and FQNEAQ (reference sequence). The chain's CDR3 is CASSILPREWGETQYF. The CDR3 DNA is TGTGCCAGCAGCATCCTCCCTCGGGAGTGGGGAGAGACCCAGTACTTC.

Notes on this clonotype: This may arise from a read error, as a much more abundant clone is one base away. This chain links TRBV7-3 with TRBJ1-6; no firm D call. CDR1 SGHTA and CDR2 FQGTGA come from the germline V gene. The CDR3 has 14 residues. In DNA, the CDR3 is TGTGCCAGCAGCTTAAATGCGGGTGGTTCACTCCTCCACTTT. Residues: CASSLNAGGSLLHF.

This clonotype appeared a few times. The chain is built from TRBV7-2 and TRBJ2-2; 9 nucleotides agree with TRBD2. With V trimmed by 7 bases and J by 7 bases, 13 bases remained unmatched. CDR1 is SGHTA and CDR2 is FQGNSA in the germline V gene. CDR3 length: 16 amino acids. CDR3 amino acids: CASTTRGGRAIGELFF. CDR3 DNA: TGTGCCAGCACTACCCGGGGCGGGAGGGCAATCGGGGAGCTGTTTTTT.

This clonotype was detected ten times or more. The genes are TRBV20-1 and TRBJ1-1; tentatively, D is TRBD1 (5 bases). The germline CDR1 and CDR2 sequences are DFQATT and SNEGSKA (reference sequence). This CDR3 has 15 amino acids. The V end was cut by 0 bases, the J end by 0 bases, with 11 bases between. Written as DNA, the CDR3 is TGCAGTGCTAGAGATCGTCCGACAGTGAACACTGAAGCTTTCTTT. Its translation: CSARDRPTVNTEAFF.

To note about this clonotype: A clone one base away is much larger, so this may be a read error. This chain connects TRBV2 to TRBJ2-5, with 11 positions matching TRBD2. Judging by the DNA end, TRBJ2-1 fits better; the J call may be wrong. This CDR3 comprises 19 residues. Per germline, CDR1 SNHLY and CDR2 FYNNEI. The CDR3 nucleotides are TGTGCCAGCAGTGTCTCGTCAGATTTACTAGCGGGAGACCCCTACGAGCAGTTCTTC. Amino acid sequence: CASSVSSDLLAGDPYEQFF.

A few counts support this clonotype. The J gene is TRBJ2-1, the V gene TRBV6-2 or TRBV6-3; 7 bases fit TRBD1. The CDR3 spans 14 residues. V shed 4 bases, J shed 0 bases, and the junction held 0 bases outside the gene matches. Looked up from germline, CDR1 is MNHEY and CDR2 is SVGEGT. DNA of the CDR3: TGTGCCAGCAGTTGGGACAGCTCCTACAATGAGCAGTTCTTC. Protein sequence: CASSWDSSYNEQFF.